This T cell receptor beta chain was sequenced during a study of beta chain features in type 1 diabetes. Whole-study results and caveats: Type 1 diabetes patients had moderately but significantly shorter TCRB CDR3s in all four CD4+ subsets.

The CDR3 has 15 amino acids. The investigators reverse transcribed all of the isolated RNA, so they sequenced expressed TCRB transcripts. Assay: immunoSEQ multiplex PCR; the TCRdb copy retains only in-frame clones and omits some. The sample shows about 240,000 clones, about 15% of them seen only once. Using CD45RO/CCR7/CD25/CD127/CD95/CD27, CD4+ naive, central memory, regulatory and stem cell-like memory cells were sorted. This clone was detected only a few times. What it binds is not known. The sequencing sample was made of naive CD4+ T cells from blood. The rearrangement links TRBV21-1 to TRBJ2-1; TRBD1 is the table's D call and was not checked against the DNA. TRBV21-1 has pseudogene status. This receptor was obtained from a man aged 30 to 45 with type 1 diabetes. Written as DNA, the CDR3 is TGTGCCAGCAGCAGACGGGACAGGGGGTATAATGAGCAGTTCTTC. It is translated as CASSRRDRGYNEQFF.